This entry lists 8 T cell receptor beta chains sequenced from one sample in a study of EBV T-cell therapy then PD-1 blockade in nasopharyngeal carcinoma. Antigens for these TCRs are unknown. Time point here: 266 days after commencement of treatment, after nivolumab therapy. Treatment of the sample: AdE1-LMPpoly-expanded autologous EBV-specific T-cell therapy followed by anti-PD-1 nivolumab. TCRdb's copy holds only in-frame clones and misses some; the assay was immunoSEQ multiplex PCR. The sample includes about 21,000 clones, around four fifths of them seen just once. Sequencing was performed on CD8+ T cells from blood, taken at roughly day 280 from a patient whose treatment included autologous EBV-specific T cells and nivolumab. These receptors all stem from a man between 35 and 55 years old with nasopharyngeal carcinoma.

This clone is medium-sized (0.01 to 0.1%) in the sample. The V and J genes are TRBV27 and TRBJ1-1; D unclear. Germline CDR1 reads MNHEY; CDR2 reads SMNVEV (reference sequence). The V end lost 5 bases, the J end lost 1 base, and 5 bases lay between the germline ends. This CDR3 has 12 amino acids. The CDR3 spells CASSPRNTEAFF. CDR3 coding DNA: TGTGCCAGCAGTCCCCGGAACACTGAAGCTTTCTTT.

This rearrangement joins TRBV7-9 to TRBJ2-4; 9 bases map to TRBD1. Germline V gives CDR1 SEHNR, CDR2 FQNEAQ (reference sequence). The V segment lost 5 bases and the J segment 13 bases; nucleotides outside the gene matches: 6. CDR3 length: 12 amino acids. CDR3 residues: CASSAGTGIQYF. The CDR3 nucleotides read TGTGCCAGCAGCGCCGGGACAGGGATACAGTACTTC.

The chain recombines TRBV5-4 with TRBJ1-2; a weak D match, TRBD1 (6 bases). From germline, CDR1 is SGHNT and CDR2 YYREEE (reference sequence). The CDR3 runs to 14 residues. V was cut by 4 bases and J by 4 bases, with 14 bases left in between. CDR3 loop: CASSPRGAGYGYTF. The CDR3 bases are TGTGCCAGCAGCCCCCGGGGGGCGGGCTATGGCTACACCTTC.

This chain joins TRBV27 and TRBJ2-7, with D possibly being TRBD2 (5 bases). The CDR3 has 12 residues. Germline-derived CDR1 and CDR2 are MNHEY and SMNVEV (reference sequence). The V gene lost 0 bases and the J gene lost 5 bases, with 5 bases spanning the gap. The CDR3 nucleotides read TGTGCCAGCAGTTTATCCGGGAACGAGCAGTACTTC. It yields the protein CASSLSGNEQYF.

Comments on this clone: One junction end disagrees with the germline gene, perhaps due to a read error. The chain uses TRBV6-5 and TRBJ1-5; D unclear. CDR3 length: 14 amino acids. Germline V gives CDR1 MNHEY, CDR2 SVGAGI. The CDR3 DNA is TGTGCCAACAGTTACTCCAGACTCAATCAGCCCCAGCATTTT. Translation gives CANSYSRLNQPQHF.

The V call is TRBV23-1, the J call TRBJ1-5; D call uncertain. TRBV23-1 is assigned to the ORF class and has an uncertain function. The CDR3 is 18 residues long. V was clipped by 3 bases and J by 0 bases, with 18 bases between them. The CDR3 DNA sequence: TGCGCCAGCAGTCAGGGCCATAACACTTACGATAGCAATCAGCCCCAGCATTTT. It translates to CASSQGHNTYDSNQPQHF.

The chain has TRBV5-4 and TRBJ1-1; maybe TRBD1 (5 bases). In germline, CDR1 is SGHNT, CDR2 YYREEE (reference sequence). The CDR3 is made up of 12 amino acids. CDR3 DNA: TGTGCTGGGGGGGGAGGGAACACTGAAGCTTTCTTT. It codes for CAGGGGNTEAFF.

This clone is a singleton in its sample. The chain combines TRBV4-2 with TRBJ2-7; 12 nucleotides line up with TRBD2. Germline CDR1 is LGHNA and CDR2 is YNFKEQ. The CDR3 sequence is 17 residues long. J lost 0 bases, V lost 0 bases, and 3 bases had no gene match. The CDR3 DNA follows: TGTGCCAGCAGCCAAGAGACTAGCGGGGGCTCCTCCTACGAGCAGTACTTC. Protein: CASSQETSGGSSYEQYF.